The sequence of this T cell receptor (beta chain) was determined in a study of neurological immune-mediated disorders. This clonotype was seen many times. Preparation of the unsorted libraries drew on 2 million PBMCs stored at -80 C. CDR1 and CDR2 (germline): DFQATT, SNEGSKA (reference sequence). The CDR3 runs 14 residues. The V end lost 1 base, the J end lost 7 bases, and 16 bases lay between the germline ends. cDNA synthesis was performed by 5'RACE with 10-nucleotide random UMIs. MiXCR, applied by TCRdb to the 5' RACE reads, yields one record per CDR3 protein. The sample includes 65,000 to 80,000 distinct CDR3 sequences, approximately 5% of them seen just once.

The TCR originated in a woman between 65 and 79 years old with multiple sclerosis. The chain combines TRBV20-1 with TRBJ1-2; possibly TRBD1 for D (6 bases). Sequenced sample: PBMCs. In nucleotides, the CDR3 is TGCAGTGCTAGAGTAGACAGGAGGCTTTCTGGCTACACCTTC. It translates to CSARVDRRLSGYTF.